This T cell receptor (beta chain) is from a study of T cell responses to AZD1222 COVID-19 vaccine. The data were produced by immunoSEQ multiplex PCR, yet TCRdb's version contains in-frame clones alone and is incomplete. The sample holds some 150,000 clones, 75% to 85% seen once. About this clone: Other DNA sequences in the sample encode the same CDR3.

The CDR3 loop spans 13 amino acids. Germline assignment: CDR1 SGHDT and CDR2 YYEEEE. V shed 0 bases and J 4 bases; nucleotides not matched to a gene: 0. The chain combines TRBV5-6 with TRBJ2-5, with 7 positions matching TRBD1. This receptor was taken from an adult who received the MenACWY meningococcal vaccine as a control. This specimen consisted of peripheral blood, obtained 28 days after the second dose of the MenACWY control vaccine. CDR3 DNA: TGTGCCAGCAGCTTGGACAGGGGAGAGACCCAGTACTTC. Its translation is CASSLDRGETQYF.